Below, 13 T cell receptor beta chains from the same sample are listed, as sequenced in a study of blood T cell repertoires in COVID-19 (TCRdb year 2020). To prepare the library, the immunoSEQ multiplex PCR assay was applied. TCRdb carries this immuneACCESS record with in-frame sequences only. Its versions omit some clonotypes, under half of them owing to an unresolved V gene in the studies checked, with the rest unexplained. The sample table holds fewer than 350,000 clones, of which approximately 89% were seen once. Jointly, the top ten make up about 8% of the sample. The sample taken for sequencing was peripheral blood. The receptors here all came from a woman aged 45-59 years who had recovered from COVID-19.

This sequence joins TRBV28 and TRBJ1-4, with D unresolved. The germline V gene has CDR1 MDHEN and CDR2 SYDVKM. V shed 6 bases and J shed 8 bases, with 16 bases lying between them. The CDR3 sequence is 14 residues long. CDR3 DNA sequence: TGTGCCAGCAGATCCGGGTCTGAGGGAGAAAAACTGTTTTTT. The encoded protein is CASRSGSEGEKLFF.

Note on this clone: This sample includes further DNA sequences coding for the same CDR3. V usage is TRBV4-2 and J usage is TRBJ2-3; 12 nucleotides match TRBD2. V dropped 3 bases and J dropped 6; count of bases not matched to a gene: 7. The CDR3 runs 16 residues. In germline, CDR1 is LGHNA, CDR2 YNFKEQ. The CDR3 here is CASSQRLAGESDTQYF. The CDR3 nucleotides are TGTGCCAGCAGCCAGCGACTAGCGGGAGAGTCGGATACGCAGTATTTT.

The gene calls are TRBV6-5 and TRBJ2-7; 10 nucleotides line up with TRBD1. The germline V gene encodes CDR1 MNHEY and CDR2 SVGAGI. The CDR3 totals 15 residues. The J segment lost 2 bases and the V segment lost 2 bases, leaving 3 bases of the junction unmatched. The CDR3 region is CASSYRGQGTYEQYF. The CDR3 coding sequence is TGTGCCAGCAGTTACAGGGGACAGGGGACCTACGAGCAGTACTTC.

This clone has only one observation. CDR3 in DNA: TGTGCCAGCAGGGCGGGGAGTCTCGCGGATTATGGCTACACCTTC. Translation gives CASRAGSLADYGYTF. The V call is TRBV28, the J call TRBJ1-2; unclear D gene. The germline V gene encodes CDR1 MDHEN and CDR2 SYDVKM. The CDR3 contains 15 residues. Trimming left V 6 bases short and J 5 bases short, with 19 bases between.

The count of this clone is one. The J gene is TRBJ2-5, the V gene TRBV18; D is ambiguous. The V end was cut by 3 bases, the J end by 5 bases, with 16 bases between. CDR3 size: 15 residues. Per the germline V gene, CDR1 is KGHSH and CDR2 is LQKENI. The CDR3 DNA sequence: TGTGCCAGCTCACCTGGCAGATCCCTCGGGGAGACCCAGTACTTC. Its protein is CASSPGRSLGETQYF.

The chain combines TRBV5-1 with TRBJ2-1; 11 nucleotides align to TRBD1. Germline lookup yields CDR1 SGHRS and CDR2 YFSETQ. The junction had 7 bases not matched to a gene; V was cut back by 0 bases and J by 5 bases. The CDR3 covers 17 residues. DNA of the CDR3: TGCGCCAGCAGCTTGGCCACCGGGACAGGGGGGCACAATGAGCAGTTCTTC. Translation: CASSLATGTGGHNEQFF.

The genes are TRBV11-2 and TRBJ2-7, with a weak D call TRBD1 (6 bases). From germline, CDR1 is SGHAT and CDR2 FQNNGV. Trimming removed 8 bases at V and 1 base at J, with 12 bases between. This CDR3 spans 13 amino acids. CDR3: CASWGQPSYEQYF. In DNA, the CDR3 is TGTGCCAGCTGGGGGCAGCCATCCTACGAGCAGTACTTC.

The chain has TRBV9 and TRBJ2-7; 9 bases line up with TRBD2. The CDR3 has 15 amino acids. V lost 2 bases and J lost 3; bases outside the gene matches: 6. Germline lookup yields CDR1 SGDLS and CDR2 YYNGEE. CDR3 loop: CASSVMGTSSYEQYF. CDR3 bases: TGTGCCAGCAGCGTTATGGGGACTAGCAGCTACGAGCAGTACTTC.

The chain recombines TRBV10-2 with TRBJ2-5, with 11 nucleotides matching TRBD2. There are 15 residues in the CDR3. Germline CDR1 reads WSHSY; CDR2 reads SAAADI. V lost 6 bases to trimming and J lost 2 bases; unmatched junction nucleotides: 5. The CDR3 DNA follows: TGCGCCAGCAGAGTAGCGGGGGGGCCTCAAGAGACCCAGTACTTC. Amino acids: CASRVAGGPQETQYF.

The sample holds one count of this clone. The rearrangement joins TRBV27 to TRBJ2-1; D may be TRBD2 (5 bases). The CDR3 is 16 amino acids. Trimming cost V 5 bases and J 4 bases, with 18 bases left between them. Germline loops: CDR1 MNHEY, CDR2 SMNVEV (reference sequence). CDR3 nucleotides: TGTGCCAGCAGTCGCCCCGTGACTACCCCATACAATGAGCAGTTCTTC. Translated, it gives CASSRPVTTPYNEQFF.

This clone was seen once. The chain recombines TRBV14 with TRBJ2-7, with D tentatively TRBD2 (5 bases). V lost 1 base and J 2 bases, leaving 12 bases between the germline ends. Germline V lookup: CDR1 SGHDN, CDR2 FVKESK. The CDR3 is made up of 15 amino acids. CDR3 sequence reads: CASSQARGSAYEQYF. The CDR3 region has the DNA TGTGCCAGCAGCCAAGCCCGGGGTTCGGCCTACGAGCAGTACTTC.

The V gene is TRBV6-2 or TRBV6-3, the J gene TRBJ2-7, with 7 bases fitting TRBD2. Germline V gene data show CDR1 as MNHEY and CDR2 as SVGEGT. V lost 1 base and J lost 6; bases outside the gene matches: 6. The CDR3 runs to 14 residues. The CDR3 loop reads CASSYLRESAEQYF. Written as DNA, the CDR3 is TGTGCCAGCAGTTACTTGCGGGAGTCGGCCGAGCAGTACTTC.

The chain joins TRBV28 to TRBJ1-4; the match to TRBD1 covers 8 bases. Trimming cost V 10 bases and J 5 bases; bases outside gene matches: 6. This CDR3 is built from 13 residues. From germline, CDR1 is MDHEN and CDR2 SYDVKM. CDR3 coding DNA: TGTGCCATCGCGACAGGGGCAAATGAAAAACTGTTTTTT. Amino acids: CAIATGANEKLFF.